Listed here are 11 T cell receptor beta chains from one sample, sequenced in a study of sequential checkpoint blockade in melanoma. The data were produced by immunoSEQ multiplex PCR, yet TCRdb's version contains in-frame clones alone and is incomplete. The repertoire holds 6,000 to 9,500 clones, with about 20% as singletons. Treatment defined: randomized to nivolumab then ipilimumab (arm A) or the reverse (arm B). Source: tumor tissue (inferred from file names), taken from a patient given nivolumab and ipilimumab in sequence. The receptor source for this set is a human donor with melanoma.

This clone ranks as medium-sized. The chain recombines TRBV1 with TRBJ1-3; no check of the table's D call, TRBD1, against the DNA was made. TRBV1 is labeled a pseudogene. There are 14 residues in the CDR3. CDR3 loop: CTSSPLSSGNTIYF. For the CDR3, the DNA is TGCACCAGCAGCCCCCTCAGCTCTGGAAACACCATATATTTT.

This sequence joins TRBV6-8 and TRBJ2-1; 9 bases fit TRBD2. CDR1 MNHGY and CDR2 SAAAGT come from the germline V gene. CDR3 length: 15 amino acids. Trimming removed 5 bases from V and 6 bases from J; junction bases left unmatched: 8. CDR3 sequence reads: CASSTPGLAFNEQFF. Here the CDR3 DNA reads TGTGCCAGCAGTACCCCGGGACTAGCTTTCAATGAGCAGTTCTTC.

By sample share, this clone is large. The chain links TRBV11-3 to TRBJ1-1; tentatively, D is TRBD1 (5 bases). Germline V gives CDR1 SGHNT, CDR2 YENEEA. Trimming shortened V by 5 bases and J by 0 bases, and 16 bases separated the two germline ends. The CDR3 sequence is 16 residues long. The CDR3 nucleotides read TGTGCCAGCAGCCGGAGACAGTCGTTGATGAACACTGAAGCTTTCTTT. This codes for CASSRRQSLMNTEAFF.

This clone counts as medium-sized (0.01 to 0.1%). This chain links TRBV11-3 with TRBJ2-5; 7 bases agree with TRBD2. V shed 5 bases, J shed 5 bases, and the junction held 14 bases outside the gene matches. The CDR3 spans 16 residues. Germline lookup yields CDR1 SGHNT and CDR2 YENEEA. The CDR3 spells CASSLGWGGGGETQYF. DNA of the CDR3: TGTGCCAGCAGCCTAGGATGGGGGGGAGGTGGGGAGACCCAGTACTTC.

The chain uses TRBV19 and TRBJ1-5; tentative D call: TRBD1 (5 bases). The CDR3 is 16 residues long. Germline V gene data show CDR1 as LNHDA and CDR2 as SQIVND (reference sequence). V shed 2 bases and J shed 6 bases, with 17 bases lying between them. The CDR3 sequence: CASSIMAPGMGQPQHF. CDR3 DNA: TGTGCCAGTAGTATAATGGCCCCAGGGATGGGTCAGCCCCAGCATTTT.

J is TRBJ1-5 and V is TRBV28; perhaps TRBD1 as D (6 bases). The V and J ends lost 3 bases and 2 bases respectively, with 11 bases between them. Germline values: CDR1 MDHEN, CDR2 SYDVKM. The CDR3 consists of 15 residues. The chain's CDR3 is CASSFRGEGNQPQHF. DNA of the CDR3: TGTGCCAGCAGTTTTAGGGGGGAGGGCAATCAGCCCCAGCATTTT.

The chain has TRBV18 and TRBJ2-1; no definite D call. The ends were cut back, 0 bases at V and 7 bases at J, with 19 bases in the middle. CDR1 is KGHSH and CDR2 is LQKENI in the germline V gene. This CDR3 has 17 residues. The CDR3: CASSPPGSLRGQNEQFF. CDR3 in DNA: TGTGCCAGCTCACCACCGGGTAGTTTGAGAGGTCAGAATGAGCAGTTCTTC.

The chain employs TRBV6-1 and TRBJ2-2, with TRBD1 identical over 8 bases. The CDR3 length is 15 residues. Germline-derived CDR1 and CDR2 are MNHNS and SASEGT. J gave up 7 bases and V 1 base, and 5 bases lay outside the gene matches. The CDR3 DNA reads as TGTGCCAGCAGTGAAGGCGGCGGGACAGGCGGGGAGCTGTTTTTT. Translation: CASSEGGGTGGELFF.

This clone was detected a few times. The V gene is TRBV6-8, the J gene TRBJ2-1; 7 nucleotides agree with TRBD2. Germline-derived CDR1 and CDR2 are MNHGY and SAAAGT. The J segment lost 10 bases and the V segment lost 5 bases, leaving 11 bases of the junction unmatched. There are 14 residues in the CDR3. The CDR3 coding sequence is TGTGCCAGCAGTACGACCCTCTCCGGGAGGGAGCAGTTCTTC. This gives the protein CASSTTLSGREQFF.

This clone was seen repeatedly, ten times or more. CDR3 loop: CASSSQGNRVSGYTF. The CDR3 DNA reads as TGTGCCAGCAGCTCCCAGGGGAACAGGGTATCTGGCTACACCTTC. This chain uses TRBV11-3 with TRBJ1-2, with D possibly being TRBD1 (6 bases). The CDR3 covers 15 residues. From germline, CDR1 is SGHNT and CDR2 YENEEA. The V end lost 4 bases, the J end lost 7 bases, and 19 bases lay between the germline ends.

The J gene is TRBJ1-2, the V gene TRBV11-3; D perhaps matches TRBD1 (6 bases). The CDR3 contains 15 residues. From germline, CDR1 is SGHNT and CDR2 YENEEA. With 3 bases removed from V and 0 bases from J, the gap between germline ends came to 11 bases. This CDR3 is CASSLGASANYGYTF. The CDR3 DNA sequence: TGTGCCAGCAGCTTGGGGGCTTCAGCTAACTATGGCTACACCTTC.